This record concerns one T cell receptor (beta chain) sequence. Its antigen is unknown. cDNA serving as the sequencing template came from extracted, reverse transcribed RNA. Profiled with immunoSEQ multiplex PCR; TCRdb holds only in-frame clones, not every one. The sample records approximately 150,000 clones, approximately 50% being singletons. This specimen comes from a study of CD8+ T cells in alopecia areata. Across the study: The drug, tofacitinib, lasted 6 to 18 months, followed by 6 months off drug.

Between the trimmed V and J ends, which lost 2 bases and 0 bases, there was a span of 8 bases. This CDR3 spans 13 amino acids. Germline-derived CDR1 and CDR2 are SQVTM and ANQGSEA. T lymphocytes (CD4+ and CD8+) were sorted from PBMCs. Findings of the study overall: Possibly as an HLA-related effect, TCR sharing across patients appeared less clear than in mice. Lesional scalp, especially alopecia totalis/universalis, showed higher clonality than normal scalp.

V and J are TRBV29-1 and TRBJ2-7; no firm D call. The sequence was obtained from a human donor with alopecia areata. The sequencing here drew on CD4+ T cells sorted from blood, taken at week 0. CDR3 nucleotides: TGCAGCGTTGAAATAGGTGGCTCCTACGAGCAGTACTTC. It yields the protein CSVEIGGSYEQYF.